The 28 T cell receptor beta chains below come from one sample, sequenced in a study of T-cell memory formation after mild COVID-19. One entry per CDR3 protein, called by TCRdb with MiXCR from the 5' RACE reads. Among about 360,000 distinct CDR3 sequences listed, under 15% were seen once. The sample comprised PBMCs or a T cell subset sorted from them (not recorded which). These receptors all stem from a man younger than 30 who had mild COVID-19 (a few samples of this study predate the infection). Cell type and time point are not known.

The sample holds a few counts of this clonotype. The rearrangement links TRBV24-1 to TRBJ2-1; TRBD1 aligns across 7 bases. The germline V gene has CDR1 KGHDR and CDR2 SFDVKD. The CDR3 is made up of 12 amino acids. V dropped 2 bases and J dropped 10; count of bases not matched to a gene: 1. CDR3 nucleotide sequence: TGTGCCACCAGTGATTCGGACAGGGAGCAGTTCTTC. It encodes CATSDSDREQFF.

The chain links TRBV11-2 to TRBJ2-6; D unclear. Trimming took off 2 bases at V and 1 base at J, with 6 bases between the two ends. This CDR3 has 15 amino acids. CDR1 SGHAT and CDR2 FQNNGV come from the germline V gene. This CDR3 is CASSLYRSGANVLTF. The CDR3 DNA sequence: TGTGCCAGCAGCTTATATAGGTCTGGGGCCAACGTCCTGACTTTC.

The CDR3 sequence is CASSFSSAPSYGYTF. CDR3 coding DNA: TGTGCCAGCAGTTTCAGTTCCGCCCCTAGCTATGGCTACACCTTC. The chain links TRBV12-3 or TRBV12-4 to TRBJ1-2; D is unresolved. The CDR3 is made up of 15 amino acids. V was pared by 3 bases and J by 4 bases, with 15 bases between.

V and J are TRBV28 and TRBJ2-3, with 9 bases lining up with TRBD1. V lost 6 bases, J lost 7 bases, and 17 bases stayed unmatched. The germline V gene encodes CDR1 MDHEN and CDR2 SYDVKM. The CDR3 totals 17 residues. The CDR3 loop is CASSETPGTGKENTQYF. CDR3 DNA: TGTGCCAGCAGCGAGACTCCGGGGACAGGGAAGGAGAATACGCAGTATTTT.

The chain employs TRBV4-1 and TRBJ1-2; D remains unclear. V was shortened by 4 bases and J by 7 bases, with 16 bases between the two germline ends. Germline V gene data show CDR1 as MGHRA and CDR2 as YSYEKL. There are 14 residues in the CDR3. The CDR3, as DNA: TGCGCCAGCAGCCCCAAAGATGAATACACTGGCTACACCTTC. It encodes CASSPKDEYTGYTF.

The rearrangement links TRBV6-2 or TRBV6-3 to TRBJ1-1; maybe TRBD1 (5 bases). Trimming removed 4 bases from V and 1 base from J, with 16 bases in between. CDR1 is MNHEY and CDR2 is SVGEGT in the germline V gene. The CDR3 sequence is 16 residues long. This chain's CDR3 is CASSSIQELKNTEAFF. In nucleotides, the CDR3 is TGTGCCAGCAGTTCTATACAGGAACTAAAGAACACTGAAGCTTTCTTT.

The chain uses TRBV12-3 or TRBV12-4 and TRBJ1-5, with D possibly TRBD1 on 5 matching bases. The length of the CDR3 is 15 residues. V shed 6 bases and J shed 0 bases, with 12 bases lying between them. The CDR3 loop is CASRETVHSNQPQHF. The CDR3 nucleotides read TGTGCCAGCAGAGAGACAGTTCATAGCAATCAGCCCCAGCATTTT.

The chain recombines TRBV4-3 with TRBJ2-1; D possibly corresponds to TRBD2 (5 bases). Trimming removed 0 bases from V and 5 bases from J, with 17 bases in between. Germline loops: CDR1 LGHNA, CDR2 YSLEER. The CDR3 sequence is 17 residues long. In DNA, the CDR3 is TGCGCCAGCAGCCAAGATCGGAAGGCAGGACTGGACAATGAGCAGTTCTTC. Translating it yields CASSQDRKAGLDNEQFF.

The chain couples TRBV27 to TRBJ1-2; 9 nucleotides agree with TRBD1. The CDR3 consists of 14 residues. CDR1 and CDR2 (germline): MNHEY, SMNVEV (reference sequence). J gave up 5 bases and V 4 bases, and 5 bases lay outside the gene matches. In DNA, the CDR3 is TGTGCCAGCAGTTCCCGGACAGGGGAGTATGGCTACACCTTC. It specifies CASSSRTGEYGYTF.

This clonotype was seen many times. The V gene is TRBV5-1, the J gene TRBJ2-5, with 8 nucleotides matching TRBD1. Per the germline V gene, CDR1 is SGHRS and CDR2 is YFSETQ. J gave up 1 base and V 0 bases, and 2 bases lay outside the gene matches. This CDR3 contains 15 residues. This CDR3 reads CASSLDRGAQETQYF. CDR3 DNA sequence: TGCGCCAGCAGCTTGGACAGGGGGGCCCAAGAGACCCAGTACTTC.

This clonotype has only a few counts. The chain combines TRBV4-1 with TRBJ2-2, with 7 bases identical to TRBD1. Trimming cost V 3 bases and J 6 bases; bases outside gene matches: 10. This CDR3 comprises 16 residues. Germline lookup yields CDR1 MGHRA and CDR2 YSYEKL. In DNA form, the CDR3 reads TGCGCCAGCAGCCATACACCGGGCCAGGGGGCCGGGGAGCTGTTTTTT. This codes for CASSHTPGQGAGELFF.

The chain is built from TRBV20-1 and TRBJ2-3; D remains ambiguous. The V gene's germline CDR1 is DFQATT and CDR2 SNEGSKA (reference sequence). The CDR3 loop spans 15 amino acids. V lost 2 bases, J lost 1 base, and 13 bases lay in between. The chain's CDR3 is CSARSPGGRTDTQYF. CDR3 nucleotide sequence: TGCAGTGCTAGATCCCCTGGCGGACGCACAGATACGCAGTATTTT.

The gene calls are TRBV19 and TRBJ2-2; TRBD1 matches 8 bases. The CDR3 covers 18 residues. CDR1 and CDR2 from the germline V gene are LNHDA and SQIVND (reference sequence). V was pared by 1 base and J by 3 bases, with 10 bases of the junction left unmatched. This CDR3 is CASSIGYGQGVYTGELFF. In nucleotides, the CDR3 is TGTGCCAGTAGTATAGGTTACGGACAGGGAGTTTACACCGGGGAGCTGTTTTTT.

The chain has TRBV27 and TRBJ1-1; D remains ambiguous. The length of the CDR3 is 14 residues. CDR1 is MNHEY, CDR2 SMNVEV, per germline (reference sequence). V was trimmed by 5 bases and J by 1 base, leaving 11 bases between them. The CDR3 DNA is TGTGCCAGCAGTCCCGTTTACAGGAACACTGAAGCTTTCTTT. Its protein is CASSPVYRNTEAFF.

The chain's CDR3 is CASSAGRVGGYTF. CDR3 in DNA: TGTGCCAGCAGCGCTGGGAGGGTTGGAGGCTACACCTTC. The chain links TRBV7-2 to TRBJ1-2, with D unresolved. The V gene's germline CDR1 is SGHTA and CDR2 FQGNSA. Trimming left V 5 bases short and J 8 bases short, with 15 bases between. The CDR3 extends over 13 amino acids.

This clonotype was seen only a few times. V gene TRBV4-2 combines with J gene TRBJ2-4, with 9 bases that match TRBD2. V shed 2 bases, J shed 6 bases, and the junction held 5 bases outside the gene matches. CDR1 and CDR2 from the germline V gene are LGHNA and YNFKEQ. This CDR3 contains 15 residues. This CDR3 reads CASSQRGGAGNIQYF. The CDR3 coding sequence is TGTGCCAGCAGCCAACGCGGGGGGGCCGGAAACATTCAGTACTTC.

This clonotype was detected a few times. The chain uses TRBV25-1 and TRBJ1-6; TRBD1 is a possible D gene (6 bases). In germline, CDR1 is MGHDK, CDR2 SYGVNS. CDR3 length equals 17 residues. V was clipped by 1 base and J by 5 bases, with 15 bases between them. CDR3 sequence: CASSESYGDMNNSPLHF. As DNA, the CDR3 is TGTGCCAGCAGTGAATCTTACGGGGACATGAATAATTCACCCCTCCACTTT.

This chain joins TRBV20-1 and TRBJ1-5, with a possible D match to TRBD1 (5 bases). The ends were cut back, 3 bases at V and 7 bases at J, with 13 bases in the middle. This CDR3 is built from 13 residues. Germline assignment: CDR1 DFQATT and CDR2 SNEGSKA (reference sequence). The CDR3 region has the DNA TGCAGTGCTAGGCAGGGTTTAGAGCAGCCCCAGCATTTT. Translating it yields CSARQGLEQPQHF.

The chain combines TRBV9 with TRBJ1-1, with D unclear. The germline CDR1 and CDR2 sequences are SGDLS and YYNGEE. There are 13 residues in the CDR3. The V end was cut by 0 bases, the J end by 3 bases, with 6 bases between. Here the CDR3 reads CASSVGGDTEAFF. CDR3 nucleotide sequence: TGTGCCAGCAGCGTAGGTGGGGACACTGAAGCTTTCTTT.

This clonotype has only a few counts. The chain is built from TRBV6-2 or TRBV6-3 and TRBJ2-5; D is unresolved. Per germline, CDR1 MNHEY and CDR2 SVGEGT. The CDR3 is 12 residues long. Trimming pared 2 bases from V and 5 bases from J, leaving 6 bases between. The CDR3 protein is CASSYTAETQYF. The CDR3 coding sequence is TGTGCCAGCAGTTACACAGCGGAGACCCAGTACTTC.

CDR3 DNA sequence: TGTGCCACCAACAGAAACCAGGGGGCACTAGACAACAATGAGCAGTTCTTC. The encoded protein is CATNRNQGALDNNEQFF. V is TRBV6-2 or TRBV6-3 and J is TRBJ2-1; 8 bases are shared with TRBD1. The CDR3 totals 17 residues. With V trimmed by 10 bases and J by 5 bases, 19 bases remained unmatched. Germline CDR1 is MNHEY and CDR2 is SVGEGT.

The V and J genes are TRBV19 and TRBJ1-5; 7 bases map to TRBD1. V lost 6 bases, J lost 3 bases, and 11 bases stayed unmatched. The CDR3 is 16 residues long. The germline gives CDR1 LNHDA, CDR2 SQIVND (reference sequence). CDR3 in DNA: TGTGCCAGTAGCCCAGAGTTGGGACAGCACAATCAGCCCCAGCATTTT. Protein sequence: CASSPELGQHNQPQHF.

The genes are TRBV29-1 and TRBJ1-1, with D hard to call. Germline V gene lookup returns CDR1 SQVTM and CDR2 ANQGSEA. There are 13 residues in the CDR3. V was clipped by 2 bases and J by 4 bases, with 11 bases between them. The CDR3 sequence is CSVERGRATEAFF. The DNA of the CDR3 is TGCAGCGTTGAACGGGGTAGGGCCACTGAAGCTTTCTTT. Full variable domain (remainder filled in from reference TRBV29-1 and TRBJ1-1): SAVISQKPSRDICQRGTSLTIQCQVDSQVTMMFWYRQQPGQSLTLIATANQGSEATYESGFVIDKFPISRPNLTFSTLTVSNMSPEDSSIYLCSVERGRATEAFFGQGTRLTVV.

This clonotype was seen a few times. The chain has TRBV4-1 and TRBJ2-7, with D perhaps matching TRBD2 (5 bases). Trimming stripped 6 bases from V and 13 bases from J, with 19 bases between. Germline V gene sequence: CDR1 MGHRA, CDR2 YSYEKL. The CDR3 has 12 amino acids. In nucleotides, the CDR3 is TGCGCCAGCAGGGAGGACTTACGCCCAATTTACGTC. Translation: CASREDLRPIYV.

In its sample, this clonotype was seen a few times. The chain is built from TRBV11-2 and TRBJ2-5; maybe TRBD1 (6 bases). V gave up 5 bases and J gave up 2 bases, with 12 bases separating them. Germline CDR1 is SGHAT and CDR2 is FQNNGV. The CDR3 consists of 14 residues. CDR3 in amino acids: CASSTLRGQETQYF. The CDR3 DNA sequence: TGTGCCAGCAGCACCCTTAGGGGGCAAGAGACCCAGTACTTC.

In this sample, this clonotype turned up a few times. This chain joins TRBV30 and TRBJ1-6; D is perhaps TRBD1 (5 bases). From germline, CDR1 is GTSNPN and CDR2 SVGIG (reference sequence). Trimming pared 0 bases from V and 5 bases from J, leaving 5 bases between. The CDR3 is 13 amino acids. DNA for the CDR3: TGTGCCTGGAGTGTACAGGATAATTCACCCCTCCACTTT. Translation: CAWSVQDNSPLHF.

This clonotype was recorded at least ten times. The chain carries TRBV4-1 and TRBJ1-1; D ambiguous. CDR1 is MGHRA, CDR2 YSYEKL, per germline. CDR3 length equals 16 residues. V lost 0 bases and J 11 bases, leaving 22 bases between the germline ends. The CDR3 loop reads CASSQERQAPAGDAFF. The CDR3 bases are TGCGCCAGCAGCCAAGAACGGCAGGCCCCCGCCGGGGATGCTTTCTTT.

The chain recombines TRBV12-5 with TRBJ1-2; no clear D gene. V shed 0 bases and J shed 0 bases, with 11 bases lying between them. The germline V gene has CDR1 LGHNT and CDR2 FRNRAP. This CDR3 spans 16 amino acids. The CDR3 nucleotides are TGTGCTAGTGGTTTGGTACTTGAACTTACTAACTATGGCTACACCTTC. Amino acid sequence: CASGLVLELTNYGYTF.